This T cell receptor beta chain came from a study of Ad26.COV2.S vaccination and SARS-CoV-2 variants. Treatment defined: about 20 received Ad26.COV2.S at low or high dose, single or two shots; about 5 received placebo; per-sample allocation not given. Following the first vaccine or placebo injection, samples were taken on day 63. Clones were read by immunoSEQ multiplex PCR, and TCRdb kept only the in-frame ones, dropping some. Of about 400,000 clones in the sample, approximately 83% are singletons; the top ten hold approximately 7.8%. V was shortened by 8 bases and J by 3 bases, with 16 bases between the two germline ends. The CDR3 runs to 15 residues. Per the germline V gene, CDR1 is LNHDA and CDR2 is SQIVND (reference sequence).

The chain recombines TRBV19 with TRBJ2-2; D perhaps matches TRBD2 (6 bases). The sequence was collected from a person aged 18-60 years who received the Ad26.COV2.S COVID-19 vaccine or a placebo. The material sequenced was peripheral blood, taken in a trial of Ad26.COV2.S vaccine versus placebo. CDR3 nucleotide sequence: TGTGCCAGTCGGTTGAGGCGGGACTACACCGGGGAGCTGTTTTTT. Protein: CASRLRRDYTGELFF.